This TCR beta chain derives from a study of shared clonotypes between healthy human individuals (dated by TCRdb to 2018 to 2021). Study-wide context: A couple of women and a few men aged 18 to 49 years were included in the cohort. To estimate repertoire size and how much clonotype sharing occurs between individuals, the study deeply sequenced the blood TCR repertoires of roughly 5 healthy adults. Libraries were prepared and TCR repertoires were sequenced by different laboratories using diverse techniques, in order to increase sequencing depth and limit assay-specific biases. Between about 0.94 and 10 billion PBMCs per donor were obtained by leukapheresis. Per donor, three plates each were used for CD4 naive and CD4 memory, two for CD8 naive, and one for CD8 memory.

Broad study findings and their caveats: Even with the large sequencing depth, rarefaction of the sorted-subset datasets indicated that sequencing was incomplete. Sampling was restricted to blood, and TCR repertoires in tissue are likely to differ from TCR repertoires in blood. About 4.5% of naive CD4, around 4% of naive CD8, approximately 2% of memory CD4, and 0.4% of memory CD8 clonotypes were shared across several donors. Larger estimated clonotype richness was generally found for naive subsets than for memory subsets. Because the study included only a small number of donors, the genetic and exposure-history diversity represented was limited. Based on pairwise subsampling, the degree of clonotype sharing among donors was expected to be affected by sequencing depth. Clonotypes shared by all four sorted-subset donors showed higher generation probabilities than non-shared clonotypes.

Note on this clone: This receptor's antigen is unknown. Base qualities were left out, and no much larger clone turns up one base away.

Donors were healthy HIV-negative adults with no recently reported acute infections or vaccinations. Every donor was a Caucasian adult living in Nashville, Tennessee, USA. CD4+ T cells were enriched through magnetic negative selection, after which naive cells were positively selected on CD45RA and the remaining negative fraction served as the memory subset. Blood was obtained by leukapheresis, after which PBMCs were separated by Ficoll-Histopaque density gradient centrifugation and cryopreserved in liquid nitrogen vapor phase. Purity and quantity of every magnetically sorted T cell population were checked by analytical flow cytometry. From each sorted fraction, genomic DNA was isolated and quantified by UV absorbance on a Nanodrop 2000c. Using the deep immunoSEQ assay, multiplex PCR amplified TCR CDR3 regions from genomic DNA. Extracted genomic DNA from each cell subset was spread evenly across all wells of several immunoSEQ 96-well plates, with each plate serving as a replicate. Each replicate PCR for sorted subsets received about 220 ng genomic DNA, equal to roughly 33,000 T cell genomes. Purified libraries were measured with a Qubit 3.0 fluorometer, size-checked on a Bioanalyzer 2100, and measured again with the KAPA Library Quantification kit. Every immunoSEQ 96-well plate was sequenced on a separate single-read 150-cycle Illumina NextSeq 550 flow cell. The study's processing was this. The immunoSEQ output contained only junctional sequences without quality scores, so filtering could not match that applied to full-length reads. To assign V/J genes and CDR3, sequences were annotated against IMGT germline references using PyIR, a Python wrapper for IgBLAST v1.9. Reads with weak V/J assignments (E-value above 1e-6), missing CDR3, stop codons, out-of-frame junctions, or ambiguous translated residues were removed. V3J clonotypes were defined by identical inferred V gene, J gene, and CDR3 amino acid sequence. Percentage overlap between repertoires was computed as shared unique clonotypes divided by the size of the smaller repertoire. Three approaches were used to assess repertoire richness: RTK rarefaction, the Chao1 estimator, and Recon v2.1 estimates of unobserved clonotypes. Generation probabilities for all TCRbeta clonotypes obtained by the gDNA method from a handful of donors were computed using OLGA. The table comes from immuneACCESS by way of TCRdb, which keeps in-frame sequences with V and J called. Part of the clones is missing from these tables; in studies checked, under half for an unresolved V gene and the rest for unknown reasons. V and J calls plus clone size are reproduced from that table; the DNA served to infer D and trimming. Present in this sample are roughly 640,000 clones, 95% to 98% of which were seen just once. The ten most abundant clones make up 0.057% of the sample.

According to the germline V gene, CDR1 reads SNHLY and CDR2 reads FYNNEI. The CDR3 spans 16 residues, from the cysteine through the phenylalanine. Just the 48-base CDR3 DNA is kept, in frame starting at base 1. Germline trimming: 4 bases from V, 0 bases from J; junction bases outside gene matches: 2. Here the chain combines TRBV2 and TRBJ1-6, and TRBD1 aligns with 8 junction nucleotides. The receptor was isolated from a woman aged 30 to 39 in good health. Source material: naive CD4+ T cells sorted from blood. The cell subset or site label here, explained by the study, means: CD45RA+ positively selected. CDR3 sequence: CASSGQGSSYNSPLHF. The nucleotide sequence is given as TGTGCCAGCAGTGGACAGGGGAGCTCCTATAATTCACCCCTCCACTTT.